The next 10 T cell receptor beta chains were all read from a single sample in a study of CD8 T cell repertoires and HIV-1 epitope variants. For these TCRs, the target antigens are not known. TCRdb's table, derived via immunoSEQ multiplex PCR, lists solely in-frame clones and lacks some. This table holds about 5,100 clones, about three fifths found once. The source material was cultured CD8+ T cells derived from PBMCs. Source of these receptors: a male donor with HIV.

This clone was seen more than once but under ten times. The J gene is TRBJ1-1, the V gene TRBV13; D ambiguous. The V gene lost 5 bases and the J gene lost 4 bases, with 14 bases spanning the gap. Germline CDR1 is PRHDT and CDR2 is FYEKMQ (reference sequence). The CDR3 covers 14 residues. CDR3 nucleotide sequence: TGTGCCAGCAGCCCCAAGAGGGCTTCCACTGAAGCTTTCTTT. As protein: CASSPKRASTEAFF.

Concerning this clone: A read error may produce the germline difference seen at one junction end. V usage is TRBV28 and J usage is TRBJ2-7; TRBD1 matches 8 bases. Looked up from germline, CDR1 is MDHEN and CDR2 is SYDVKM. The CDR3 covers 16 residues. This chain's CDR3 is CAGSQSRDRRTYEQYF. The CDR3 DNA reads TGTGCCGGCAGCCAATCCCGGGACAGGCGTACCTACGAGCAGTACTTC.

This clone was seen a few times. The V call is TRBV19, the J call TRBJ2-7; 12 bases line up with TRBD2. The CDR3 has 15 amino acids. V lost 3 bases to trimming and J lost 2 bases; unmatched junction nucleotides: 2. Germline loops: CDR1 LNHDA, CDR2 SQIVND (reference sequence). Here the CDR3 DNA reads TGTGCCAGTAGTATGACTAGCGGGGGTGCCTACGAGCAGTACTTC. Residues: CASSMTSGGAYEQYF.

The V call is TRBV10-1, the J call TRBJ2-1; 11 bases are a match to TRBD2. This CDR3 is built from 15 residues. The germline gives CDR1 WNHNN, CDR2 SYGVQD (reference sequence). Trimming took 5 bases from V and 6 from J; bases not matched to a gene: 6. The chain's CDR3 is CASSISGRGGNEQFF. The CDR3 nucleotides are TGCGCCAGCAGTATTAGCGGGAGGGGGGGCAATGAGCAGTTCTTC.

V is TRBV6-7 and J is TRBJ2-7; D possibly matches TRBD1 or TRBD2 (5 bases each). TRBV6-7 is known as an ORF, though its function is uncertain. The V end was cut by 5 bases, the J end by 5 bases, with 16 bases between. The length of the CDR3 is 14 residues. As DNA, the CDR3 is TGTGCCAGCAGTCCGGGACCCACCGGGAACGAGCAGTACTTC. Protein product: CASSPGPTGNEQYF.

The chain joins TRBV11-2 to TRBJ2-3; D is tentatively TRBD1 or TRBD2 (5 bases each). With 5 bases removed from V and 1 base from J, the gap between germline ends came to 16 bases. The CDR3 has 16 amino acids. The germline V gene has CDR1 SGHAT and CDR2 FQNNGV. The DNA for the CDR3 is TGTGCCAGCAGCCAGGAAGGGGACGGAGGCACAGATACGCAGTATTTT. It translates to CASSQEGDGGTDTQYF.

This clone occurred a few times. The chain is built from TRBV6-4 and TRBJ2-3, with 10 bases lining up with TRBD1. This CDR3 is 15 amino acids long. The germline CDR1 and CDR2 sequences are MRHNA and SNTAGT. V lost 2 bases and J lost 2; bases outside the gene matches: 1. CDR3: CASSDGQGDTDTQYF. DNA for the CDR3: TGTGCCAGCAGTGACGGACAGGGGGACACAGATACGCAGTATTTT.

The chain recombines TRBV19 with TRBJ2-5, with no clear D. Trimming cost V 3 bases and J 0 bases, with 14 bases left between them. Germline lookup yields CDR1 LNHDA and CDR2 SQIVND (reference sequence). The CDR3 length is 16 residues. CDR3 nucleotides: TGTGCCAGTAGTATTGGCAGCAGGCCTAACCAAGAGACCCAGTACTTC. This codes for CASSIGSRPNQETQYF. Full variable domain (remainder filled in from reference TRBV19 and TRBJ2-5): DGGITQSPKYLFRKEGQNVTLSCEQNLNHDAMYWYRQDPGQGLRLIYYSQIVNDFQKGDIAEGYSVSREKKESFPLTVTSAQKNPTAFYLCASSIGSRPNQETQYFGPGTRLLVL.

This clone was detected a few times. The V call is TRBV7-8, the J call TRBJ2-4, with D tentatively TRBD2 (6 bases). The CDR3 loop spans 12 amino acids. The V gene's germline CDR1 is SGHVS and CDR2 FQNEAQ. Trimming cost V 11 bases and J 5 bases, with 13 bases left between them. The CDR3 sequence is CALGEDQNIQYF. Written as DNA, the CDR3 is TGTGCCTTGGGGGAGGACCAAAACATTCAGTACTTC.

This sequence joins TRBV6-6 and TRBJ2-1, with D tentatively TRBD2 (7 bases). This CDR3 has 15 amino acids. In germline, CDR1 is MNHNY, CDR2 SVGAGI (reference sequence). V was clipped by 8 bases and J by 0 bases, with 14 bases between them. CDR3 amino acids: CASQEGGSSYNEQFF. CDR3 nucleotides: TGTGCCAGCCAAGAGGGGGGGAGCTCCTACAATGAGCAGTTCTTC.